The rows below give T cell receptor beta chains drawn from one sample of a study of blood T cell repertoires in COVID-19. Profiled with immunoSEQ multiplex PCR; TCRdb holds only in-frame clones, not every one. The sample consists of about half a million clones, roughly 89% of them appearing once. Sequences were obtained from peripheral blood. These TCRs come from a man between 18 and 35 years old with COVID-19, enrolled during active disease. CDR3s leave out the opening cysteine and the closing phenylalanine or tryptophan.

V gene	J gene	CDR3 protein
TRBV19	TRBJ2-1	ASTLLAGGYNEQF
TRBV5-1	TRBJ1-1	ASSQQGTNTEAF
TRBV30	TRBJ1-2	AWRIQGANYGYT
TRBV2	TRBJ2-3	ASSEALRGFASGGAFPTDTQY
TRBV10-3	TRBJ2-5	AISEPGRGVQY
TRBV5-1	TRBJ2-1	ASSLQHGGASNEQF
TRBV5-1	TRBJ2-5	ASSFGEETQY
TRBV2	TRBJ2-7	ASSERPWGGDEQY
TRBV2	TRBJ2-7	ASAGRDGEQY
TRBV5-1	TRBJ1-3	ASSLARKDRGAQNTIY
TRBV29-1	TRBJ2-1	SVAHGTYNYNEQF
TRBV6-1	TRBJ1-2	ASSENRASYGYT
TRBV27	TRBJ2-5	ASSSTGSRETQY
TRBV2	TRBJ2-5	ASSERIAGGVRETQY
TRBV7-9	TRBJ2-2	ASSPTTFTGELF
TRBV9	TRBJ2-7	ASSAGQGTYEQY
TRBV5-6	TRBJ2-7	ASSLTGYEQY
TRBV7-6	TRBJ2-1	ASSPYNEQF
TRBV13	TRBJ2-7	ASSKGRGYEQY
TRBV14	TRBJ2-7	ASSPGQGSSYEQY
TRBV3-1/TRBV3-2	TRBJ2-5	ASSQARGKETQY
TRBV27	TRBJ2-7	ASRRTSMHEQY
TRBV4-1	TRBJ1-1	ASSQGGTGGWAEAF
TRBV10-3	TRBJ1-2	AISDYDSSYGYT
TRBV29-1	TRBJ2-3	SVEEAWASGGTQY
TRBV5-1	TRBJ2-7	ASSSGGYEQY
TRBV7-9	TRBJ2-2	ASSFGVGTGDQNTGELF
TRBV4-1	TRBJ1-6	ASSQQGHGYNSPLH
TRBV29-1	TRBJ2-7	SVPWQRTYEQY
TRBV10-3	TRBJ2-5	AIAPGAQETQY
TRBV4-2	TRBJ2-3	ASSASGGRVRADTQY
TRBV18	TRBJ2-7	ASSRSADSYEQY
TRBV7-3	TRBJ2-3	ASSVTSGSGSDTQY
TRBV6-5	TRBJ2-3	ASSLGLAGGTDTQY
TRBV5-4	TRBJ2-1	ASSFQGNEQF
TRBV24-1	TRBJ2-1	ATSGRTNYNEQF
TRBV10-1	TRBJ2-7	ASSEGGQPYEQY
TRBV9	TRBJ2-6	ASSATGTARSGANVLT
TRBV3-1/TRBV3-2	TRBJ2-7	ASSHPGIEQY
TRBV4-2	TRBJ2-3	ASSRGTSGPDTQY
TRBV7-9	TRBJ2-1	ASSATSGRVDEQF
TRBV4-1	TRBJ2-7	ASSHGQQGSYEQY
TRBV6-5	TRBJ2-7	ASSSLYEQY
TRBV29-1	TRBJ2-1	SGRDSSYNEQF
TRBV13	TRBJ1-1	ASSPGKNTEAF
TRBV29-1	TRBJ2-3	SVEDRVRSSTDTQY
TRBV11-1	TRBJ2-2	ASSPRWGDTGELF
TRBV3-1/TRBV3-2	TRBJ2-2	ASSHKPDRLGGELF
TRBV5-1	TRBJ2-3	ASSRGQVGSTDTQY
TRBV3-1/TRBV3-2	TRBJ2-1	ASSPSGYEQF
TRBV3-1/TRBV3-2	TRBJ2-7	ASSPRLAGSEQY
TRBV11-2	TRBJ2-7	ASSLRIDRFTYEQY
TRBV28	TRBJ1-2	ASSLSQNYGYT
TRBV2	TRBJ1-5	ASSDKQSRQPQH
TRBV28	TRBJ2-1	ACGTSGRNEQF